This is a list of T cell receptor beta chains from one sample in a study of T cells in Graves' hyperthyroidism and ophthalmopathy. MiXCR, applied by TCRdb to the multiplex PCR reads, yields one record per CDR3 protein. The repertoire holds about 640,000 distinct CDR3 sequences, with around 21% as singletons. The sequenced sample was blood. The source is a man younger than 40 with Graves' ophthalmopathy. The CDR3 runs from the conserved cysteine through the conserved F or W. The order of the fields is D gene, clone size, V gene, J gene, CDR3 protein, CDR3 DNA. A D gene is named only where the DNA matches it firmly. Part of the rows lack a size; the others show once, few, many or a class for expanded clones.

NA	NA	TRBV5-5	TRBJ2-1	CAISGTGGQNEQFF	TGTGCCATCAGCGGGACCGGGGGACAAAATGAGCAGTTCTTC
TRBD1	few	TRBV5-1	TRBJ2-2	CASSLEELGQGVFTGELFF	TGCGCCAGCAGCTTGGAAGAGTTGGGACAGGGAGTTTTCACCGGGGAGCTGTTTTTT
NA	NA	TRBV9	TRBJ2-7	CASSVGPLSYEQYF	TGTGCCAGCAGCGTGGGACCGCTCTCCTACGAGCAGTACTTC
NA	few	TRBV2	TRBJ2-4	CASRNRDVQYF	TGTGCCAGTCGAAACAGGGACGTTCAGTACTTC
NA	NA	TRBV5-1	TRBJ2-1	CASSQGVTGSYNEQFF	TGCGCCAGCAGCCAGGGAGTTACAGGCTCCTACAATGAGCAGTTCTTC
NA	few	TRBV27	TRBJ1-5	CASSPTPRQNSNQPQHF	TGTGCCAGCAGTCCTACCCCCCGACAAAATAGCAATCAGCCCCAGCATTTT
TRBD2	many	TRBV30	TRBJ2-1	CAWSVSRGLAGDEQFF	TGTGCCTGGAGTGTAAGCCGGGGACTAGCGGGAGATGAGCAGTTCTTC
NA	few	TRBV2	TRBJ2-7	CASSEFVGAGSTRGQYF	TGTGCCAGCAGTGAGTTCGTCGGGGCAGGGAGTACGCGGGGGCAGTACTTC
NA	NA	TRBV19	TRBJ2-3	CASSLRLLDTQYF	TGTGCCAGTAGTTTACGACTTTTAGATACGCAGTATTTT
TRBD1	few	TRBV11-2	TRBJ1-2	CASSLHGQGAVGYTF	TGTGCCAGCAGCCTCCATGGACAGGGGGCAGTTGGCTACACCTTC
NA	many	TRBV27	TRBJ1-2	CASSSKVFYGYTF	TGTGCCAGCAGTTCCAAAGTATTTTATGGCTACACCTTC
NA	NA	TRBV3-1	TRBJ2-7	CASSLNPGEQYF	TGTGCCAGCAGTCTAAACCCGGGTGAGCAGTACTTC
TRBD2	few	TRBV14	TRBJ2-7	CASSQQSGSSYEQYF	TGTGCCAGCAGCCAACAAAGCGGGAGCTCCTACGAGCAGTACTTC
TRBD2	NA	TRBV6-1	TRBJ2-1	CASSQREYNEQFF	TGTGCCAGCAGCCAGCGGGAGTACAATGAGCAGTTCTTC
NA	few	TRBV20-1	TRBJ2-1	CSARGTVNDYNEQFF	TGCAGTGCTAGGGGGACTGTCAATGACTACAATGAGCAGTTCTTC
NA	few	TRBV19	TRBJ1-5	CASSSVGGGNQPQHF	TGTGCCAGTAGCTCGGTTGGAGGGGGCAATCAGCCCCAGCATTTT
NA	many	TRBV6-1	TRBJ2-7	CATSRAGNYEQYF	TGTGCCACTTCTCGGGCAGGGAATTACGAGCAGTACTTC
TRBD1	few	TRBV4-1	TRBJ1-2	CASSHPGDRVYGYTF	TGCGCCAGCAGCCATCCGGGGGACAGGGTCTATGGCTACACCTTC
TRBD1	NA	TRBV29-1	TRBJ2-4	CSARQGYGKNIQYF	TGCAGCGCCCGACAGGGTTACGGCAAAAACATTCAGTACTTC
NA	few	TRBV5-1	TRBJ1-4	CASSFTTGSGNEKLFF	TGCGCCAGCAGCTTTACTACAGGGAGTGGTAATGAAAAACTGTTTTTT
NA	NA	TRBV15	TRBJ2-1	CATSRDSRREQFF	TGTGCCACCAGCAGAGATTCCAGGCGTGAGCAGTTCTTC
TRBD2	NA	TRBV10-3	TRBJ2-1	CAISVAIAGPYNEQFF	TGTGCCATCAGTGTGGCGATAGCGGGACCCTACAATGAGCAGTTCTTC
NA	many	TRBV28	TRBJ1-1	CASRTANTEAFF	TGTGCCAGCAGAACAGCGAACACTGAAGCTTTCTTT
NA	NA	TRBV4-3	TRBJ1-6	CASSQAGRISSPLHF	TGCGCCAGCAGCCAGGCCGGGAGGATATCTTCACCCCTCCACTTT
TRBD1	few	TRBV7-9	TRBJ2-1	CASVEGQGANNEQFF	TGTGCCAGTGTAGAGGGACAGGGGGCTAACAATGAGCAGTTCTTC
TRBD2	NA	TRBV19	TRBJ2-7	CASSIASGRSYEQYF	TGTGCCAGTAGTATAGCCAGCGGGAGGTCCTACGAGCAGTACTTC
NA	many	TRBV3-1	TRBJ2-7	CASSRRRQSYEQYF	TGTGCCAGCAGCCGCCGTCGACAGAGCTACGAGCAGTACTTC
TRBD2	few	TRBV19	TRBJ2-7	CASSIEGLAGGYEQYF	TGTGCCAGTAGTATAGAGGGACTAGCGGGAGGGTACGAGCAGTACTTC
NA	NA	TRBV27	TRBJ2-7	CASSWTVQSYEQYF	TGTGCCAGCAGTTGGACAGTACAATCCTACGAGCAGTACTTC
NA	few	TRBV28	TRBJ1-1	CASNPLVRQGEAFF	TGTGCCAGCAACCCTCTAGTGAGGCAGGGTGAAGCTTTCTTT
NA	many	TRBV30	TRBJ2-7	CAWTQDSYEQYF	TGTGCCTGGACGCAGGACTCCTACGAGCAGTACTTC
NA	NA	TRBV12-5	TRBJ2-1	CASGFSGPQRDRGNEQFF	TGTGCTAGTGGTTTCTCCGGACCCCAGCGGGATAGGGGGAATGAGCAGTTCTTC
NA	NA	TRBV9	TRBJ2-1	CASSVGIGSSYNEQFF	TGTGCCAGCAGCGTGGGGATAGGAAGCTCCTACAATGAGCAGTTCTTC
NA	many	TRBV12-5	TRBJ2-2	CASGDSNTGELFF	TGTGCTAGTGGGGACTCGAACACCGGGGAGCTGTTTTTT
NA	many	TRBV12-3/TRBV12-4	TRBJ1-1	CASSSKRAHTEAFF	TGTGCCAGCAGCAGCAAGAGGGCCCACACTGAAGCTTTCTTT
NA	NA	TRBV7-8	TRBJ2-7	CASSLDPGSNYEQYF	TGTGCCAGCAGCTTAGACCCCGGCAGTAACTACGAGCAGTACTTC
TRBD1	many	TRBV7-9	TRBJ2-7	CASSPRGGQTYEQYF	TGTGCCAGCAGCCCAAGAGGGGGACAGACCTACGAGCAGTACTTC
TRBD2	NA	TRBV6-1	TRBJ2-1	CASSEPLLRGRNEQFF	TGTGCCAGCAGTGAGCCCCTCCTGCGCGGGAGGAATGAGCAGTTCTTC
NA	many	TRBV12-3/TRBV12-4	TRBJ2-2	CASSLRATGELFF	TGTGCCAGCAGTCTAAGGGCCACCGGGGAGCTGTTTTTT
TRBD2	NA	TRBV4-1	TRBJ2-7	CASSQVASGSEQYF	TGCGCCAGCAGCCAAGTGGCTAGCGGAAGTGAGCAGTACTTC
TRBD2	NA	TRBV7-2	TRBJ2-3	CASSTQSGSTGDTQYF	TGTGCCAGCAGCACACAGAGCGGGAGCACGGGCGATACGCAGTATTTT
NA	NA	TRBV7-9	TRBJ2-7	CASSFSGRPYEQYF	TGTGCCAGCAGCTTCAGCGGTCGACCCTACGAGCAGTACTTC
NA	NA	TRBV25-1	TRBJ1-4	CASSEYRDNEKLFF	TGTGCCAGCAGTGAATATAGAGACAACGAAAAACTGTTTTTT
TRBD1	NA	TRBV29-1	TRBJ1-3	CSVKQGAGNTIYF	TGCAGCGTAAAACAGGGGGCTGGAAACACCATATATTTT
TRBD1	once	TRBV28	TRBJ1-1	CASSAPGQGNTEAFF	TGTGCCAGCAGTGCCCCGGGACAGGGGAACACTGAAGCTTTCTTT
NA	NA	TRBV5-1	TRBJ2-5	CASSLEQVLTQETQYF	TGCGCCAGCAGCTTGGAACAGGTCCTAACCCAAGAGACCCAGTACTTC
TRBD2	NA	TRBV18	TRBJ2-1	CASSQIAGESSYNEQFF	TGTGCCAGCTCACAAATAGCGGGGGAGAGCTCCTACAATGAGCAGTTCTTC
NA	few	TRBV20-1	TRBJ1-5	CSARTGAWLNQPQHF	TGCAGTGCTAGAACTGGGGCATGGCTCAATCAGCCCCAGCATTTT
TRBD2	NA	TRBV6-1	TRBJ2-1	CASSAITSGPYNEQFF	TGTGCCAGCAGTGCCATTACTAGCGGGCCCTACAATGAGCAGTTCTTC
TRBD2	NA	TRBV10-1	TRBJ2-7	CASSESGGLADTYEQYF	TGCGCCAGCAGTGAGTCGGGGGGACTAGCTGATACCTACGAGCAGTACTTC
TRBD2	few	TRBV7-3	TRBJ2-1	CASSWGLAEGEQFF	TGTGCCAGCAGCTGGGGACTAGCGGAGGGTGAGCAGTTCTTC
NA	NA	TRBV11-2	TRBJ1-2	CASSLDDNCGYTF	TGTGCCAGCAGTTTAGATGACAATTGTGGCTACACCTTC
TRBD2	few	TRBV30	TRBJ2-1	CAWSTPLVGGRANEQFF	TGTGCCTGGAGCACTCCGCTCGTTGGCGGGAGGGCCAATGAGCAGTTCTTC
TRBD1	few	TRBV12-3/TRBV12-4	TRBJ2-6	CASRTGTGSLSGANVLTF	TGTGCCAGCAGAACCGGGACAGGATCGCTCTCTGGGGCCAACGTCCTGACTTTC
TRBD1	NA	TRBV10-2	TRBJ2-7	CATRGTGWNEQYF	TGCGCCACCAGGGGGACAGGGTGGAACGAGCAGTACTTC
TRBD1	few	TRBV6-2/TRBV6-3	TRBJ2-1	CASSDRGRSYNEQFF	TGTGCCAGCAGTGACAGGGGGCGCTCCTACAATGAGCAGTTCTTC
NA	many	TRBV2	TRBJ2-7	CAGSRAAGGEQYF	TGTGCCGGTTCCCGGGCAGCTGGTGGAGAGCAGTACTTC
TRBD1	many	TRBV12-3/TRBV12-4	TRBJ1-2	CASSPRDRGLTNYGYTF	TGTGCCAGCAGTCCTCGGGACAGGGGACTTACTAACTATGGCTACACCTTC
NA	NA	TRBV7-6	TRBJ2-7	CASSLVPGESYPYEQYF	TGTGCCAGCAGCTTAGTTCCGGGAGAGTCATATCCTTACGAGCAGTACTTC
NA	few	TRBV29-1	TRBJ2-5	CSVERPGAGETQYF	TGCAGCGTTGAGCGGCCAGGGGCAGGGGAGACCCAGTACTTC